This paragraph reports one T cell receptor (beta chain). As yet, its antigen is unknown. The data originate from a study of OX40 agonist ivuxolimab in advanced cancers. At the level of the study: Three patients, one with hepatocellular carcinoma and two with cutaneous melanoma, achieved partial responses.

Study findings and constraints: Expanded peripheral T cells had an undetermined antigen specificity.

The CDR3 runs 16 residues. Trimming removed 1 base at V and 2 bases at J, with 13 bases between. Germline lookup yields CDR1 SGHAT and CDR2 FQNNGV. Libraries were prepared by immunoSEQ multiplex PCR; TCRdb keeps only in-frame clonotypes and omits some of them. The profile covers around 62,000 clones, with roughly 84% appearing a single time and approximately 4.8% taken by the ten largest. The sequencing here drew on CD4+ or CD8+ T cells sorted from blood, taken in a trial of the OX40 agonist ivuxolimab. The source of this sequence is an adult with an advanced solid tumor such as melanoma, head and neck, liver or kidney cancer. The chain employs TRBV11-2 and TRBJ2-3; D may be TRBD1 (6 bases). The CDR3 region is CASSLGVRGDTDTQYF. Here the CDR3 DNA reads TGTGCCAGCAGCTTAGGGGTCAGGGGAGACACAGATACGCAGTATTTT.